The sequence of this T cell receptor (beta chain) was determined in a study of blood T cell repertoires in COVID-19. There are 12 residues in the CDR3. Trimming stripped 0 bases from V and 14 bases from J, with 13 bases between. CDR1 is ENHRY, CDR2 SYGVKD, per germline. Sequencing was performed with immunoSEQ multiplex PCR; in TCRdb, only in-frame clones are kept and a portion is missing. The sample has tens of thousands of clones; about three quarters are singletons. Material for sequencing was peripheral blood. The V and J genes are TRBV10-3 and TRBJ2-5; D ambiguous. This sequence was found in a human donor with active or convalescent COVID-19. The donor label of this sample is uncertain. The CDR3 protein is CAISESTFGQYF. CDR3 DNA: TGTGCCATCAGTGAGTCAACATTTGGCCAATACTTC.